The 5 T cell receptor beta chains listed next were all sequenced from one sample in a study of cytomegalovirus exposure and HLA in healthy donors (dated 2017 in TCRdb). Preparation of the library involved the immunoSEQ multiplex PCR assay. A mixture of 60 forward primers for TCR Vbeta segments and 13 reverse primers for TCR Jbeta segments was used in the multiplex PCR. TCRdb took this table from immuneACCESS and kept in-frame rearrangements with V and J called. Such tables lack part of the clones; where checked against another copy, unresolved V genes explain under half of the gap, and the rest is unexplained. A total of 150,000 to 200,000 clones appear in this sample, around 78% of them only once. The ten largest account for just over 3% of the sample. What was sequenced was PBMCs. These receptors came from a woman in her forties in good health and CMV-seronegative.

The chain employs TRBV6-5 and TRBJ1-1; 9 bases agree with TRBD1. The CDR3 extends over 13 amino acids. J lost 11 bases, V lost 10 bases, and 14 bases had no gene match. From germline, CDR1 is MNHEY and CDR2 SVGAGI. This chain's CDR3 is CAIRPPGQGDAFF. The CDR3 nucleotides read TGTGCCATCCGCCCTCCGGGACAGGGTGACGCTTTCTTT.

The gene calls are TRBV6-6 and TRBJ2-7, with 8 bases matching TRBD1. In germline, CDR1 is MNHNY, CDR2 SVGAGI (reference sequence). The CDR3 spans 14 residues. Germline trimming cut 5 bases from V and 3 bases from J; bases unmatched to any gene: 6. This chain's CDR3 is CASSQGTGLYEQYF. DNA of the CDR3: TGTGCCAGCAGTCAAGGGACAGGCCTCTACGAGCAGTACTTC.

The chain couples TRBV6-1 to TRBJ2-7, with 7 bases lining up with TRBD1. The germline CDR1 and CDR2 sequences are MNHNS and SASEGT. The CDR3 runs to 14 residues. With 6 bases clipped from V and 2 bases from J, the junction kept 7 bases outside the gene matches. The CDR3 loop reads CASRGTVGPYEQYF. The CDR3 coding sequence is TGTGCCAGCAGGGGGACAGTGGGGCCCTACGAGCAGTACTTC.

This clone appeared a single time. For the CDR3, the DNA is TGTGCCAGCAAAGAACTATATACGCAGTATTTT. It specifies CASKELYTQYF. The chain links TRBV2 to TRBJ2-3; D remains ambiguous. Germline V gene lookup returns CDR1 SNHLY and CDR2 FYNNEI. V was shortened by 7 bases and J by 7 bases, with 9 bases between the two germline ends. The CDR3 sequence is 11 residues long.

The chain recombines TRBV13 with TRBJ2-1; D might be TRBD1 (6 bases). The CDR3 is made up of 15 amino acids. With 0 bases removed from V and 7 bases from J, the gap between germline ends came to 13 bases. Germline V gives CDR1 PRHDT, CDR2 FYEKMQ (reference sequence). The CDR3 protein is CASSLGWGRPNEQFF. For the CDR3, the DNA is TGTGCCAGCAGCTTAGGCTGGGGGCGACCGAATGAGCAGTTCTTC.